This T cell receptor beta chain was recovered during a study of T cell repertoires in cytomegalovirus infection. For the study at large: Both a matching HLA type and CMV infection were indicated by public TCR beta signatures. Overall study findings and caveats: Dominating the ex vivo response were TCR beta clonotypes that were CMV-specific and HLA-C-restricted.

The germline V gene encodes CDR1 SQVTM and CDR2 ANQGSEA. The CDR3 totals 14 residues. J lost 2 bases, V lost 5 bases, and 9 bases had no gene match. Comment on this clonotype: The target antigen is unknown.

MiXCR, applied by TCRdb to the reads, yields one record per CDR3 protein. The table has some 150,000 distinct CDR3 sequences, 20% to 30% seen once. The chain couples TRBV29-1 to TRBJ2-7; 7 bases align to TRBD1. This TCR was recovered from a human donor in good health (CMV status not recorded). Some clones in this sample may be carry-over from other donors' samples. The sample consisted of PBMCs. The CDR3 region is CSVRQGVGPYEQYF. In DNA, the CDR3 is TGCAGCGTTCGACAGGGTGTTGGCCCCTACGAGCAGTACTTC.